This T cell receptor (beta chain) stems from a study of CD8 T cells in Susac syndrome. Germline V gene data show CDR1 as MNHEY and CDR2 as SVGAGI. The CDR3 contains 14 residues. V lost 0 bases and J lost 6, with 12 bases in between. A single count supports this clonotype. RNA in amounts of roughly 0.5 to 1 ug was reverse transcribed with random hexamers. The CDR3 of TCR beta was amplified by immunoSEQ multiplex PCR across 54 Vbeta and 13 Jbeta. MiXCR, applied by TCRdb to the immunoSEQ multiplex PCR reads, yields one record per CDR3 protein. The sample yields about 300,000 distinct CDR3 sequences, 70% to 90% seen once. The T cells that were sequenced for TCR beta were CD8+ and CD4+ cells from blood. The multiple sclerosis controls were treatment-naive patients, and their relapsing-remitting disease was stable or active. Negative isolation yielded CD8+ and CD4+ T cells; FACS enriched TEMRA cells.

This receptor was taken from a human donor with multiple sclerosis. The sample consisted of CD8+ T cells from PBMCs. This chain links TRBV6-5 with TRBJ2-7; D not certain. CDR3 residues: CASSYSSLSGEQYF. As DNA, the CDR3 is TGTGCCAGCAGTTACTCGAGCCTGAGTGGCGAGCAGTACTTC.